This T cell receptor beta chain was sequenced during a study of immune heterogeneity within non-small cell lung tumors. Germline V CDR1 and CDR2: KGHSH, LQKENI. This CDR3 region has 13 residues. Trimming took 0 bases from V and 7 from J, leaving 6 bases between them. Points from the study as a whole: Individual patients had largely distinct high-frequency T-cell receptor beta clonotypes. Recurrence of identical dominant CDR3 beta clonotypes was observed across intrapatient tumor sites, concomitant with site-unique high-frequency clones.

This clonotype qualifies as medium-sized. Its antigen is currently unknown. Multiplex PCR was performed with 32 V and 13 J primers, and it amplified TCR beta CDR3. MiXCR, applied by TCRdb to the multiplex PCR reads, yields one record per CDR3 protein. The sample has some 2,100 distinct CDR3 sequences, roughly 34% seen once. Template material for each sample was around 630 ng of bulk tumor genomic DNA. Widely spaced biopsies, several per primary tumor, were obtained at surgery. Curative operations were performed on patients who had untreated, newly diagnosed non-small cell lung cancer. Donors comprised surgical patients with newly diagnosed non-small cell lung cancer, operated on with curative intent.

The rearrangement links TRBV18 to TRBJ1-4; tentative D call: TRBD1 (6 bases). The clonotype was recovered from a man between 65 and 80 years old with non-small cell lung cancer. Sequencing was carried out using lung tumor tissue. Written as DNA, the CDR3 is TGTGCCAGCTCACCACCGGGGGCTGAAAAACTGTTTTTT. It yields the protein CASSPPGAEKLFF.